The clone carrying this T cell receptor beta chain was observed a few times. Sample-barcoded 5' priming and a J-beta primer mix drove a second PCR of about 6 to 12 cycles. TCRdb analysed the 5' RACE reads with MiXCR anew, one entry per CDR3 protein. There are roughly 1,000,000 distinct CDR3 sequences in the sample; under 30% occur only once, and approximately 0.75% lies in the top ten. The sample belongs to a study of blood T cells in healthy people across ages. This same sample was also part of a study on T cells of mothers and their children.

The clonotype comes from a girl aged 2 to 10 in good health. The sequenced sample was blood.

CDR3 residues: CASSFRGQQYF. In DNA, the CDR3 is TGTGCCAGCAGTTTTCGCGGACAGCAGTACTTC. The gene calls are TRBV12-3 or TRBV12-4 and TRBJ2-5, with D maybe TRBD1 (6 bases). The V end was cut by 3 bases, the J end by 11 bases, with 10 bases between. The CDR3 has 11 residues.